Below, 4 T cell receptor beta chains from the same sample are listed, as sequenced in a study of CD8 T cells in ankylosing spondylitis. From the 5' RACE reads, TCRdb called clonotypes with MiXCR, one entry per CDR3 protein. The data show 100,000 or so distinct CDR3 sequences, with around 8.5% seen just once and approximately 30% held by the top ten. No antigen is known for these receptors. Study observations and caveats: Blood from ankylosing spondylitis patients appeared to carry a characteristic roughly 8-variant TCR beta motif.

Sequencing input: blood, either unsorted or a sorted T cell fraction (not recorded which). The receptors shown here come from a male donor with ankylosing spondylitis.

The chain employs TRBV28 and TRBJ2-7; D is unresolved. The germline V gene encodes CDR1 MDHEN and CDR2 SYDVKM. This CDR3 has 13 residues. V lost 5 bases and J 11 bases, leaving 19 bases between the germline ends. The CDR3 nucleotides read TGTGCCAGCAGTCCCTCCCCACAATACCTTGAGTACGTC. The encoded protein is CASSPSPQYLEYV.

Points on this clonotype: Sequence at one end of the junction differs from germline and may be a read error. The V and J genes are TRBV7-8 and TRBJ2-7, with a weak D call TRBD2 (6 bases). The CDR3 totals 12 residues. CDR1 is SGHVS and CDR2 is FQNEAQ in the germline V gene. The CDR3 reads CAGGLDSNEQYF. The CDR3 DNA follows: TGTGCCGGAGGGCTAGACTCCAACGAGCAGTACTTC. The variable domain in full, with the rest retrieved from reference TRBV7-8 and TRBJ2-7, is GAGVSQSPRYKVAKRGQDVALRCDPISGHVSLFWYQQALGQGPEFLTYFQNEAQLDKSGLPSDRFFAERPEGSVSTLKIQRTQQEDSAVYLCAGGLDSNEQYFGPGTRLTVT.

The sample holds many counts of this clonotype. This chain connects TRBV6-2 or TRBV6-3 to TRBJ1-1, with D possibly being TRBD1 (5 bases). Per the germline V gene, CDR1 is MNHEY and CDR2 is SVGEGT. The CDR3 contains 13 residues. Trimming shortened V by 6 bases and J by 3 bases, and 11 bases separated the two germline ends. The CDR3 region is CASSYGAHTEAFF. The DNA of the CDR3 is TGTGCCAGCAGCTACGGGGCACACACTGAAGCTTTCTTT.

Only a few counts were recorded for this clonotype. The gene calls are TRBV7-6 and TRBJ2-7; TRBD2 agrees at 11 bases. Germline CDR1 is SGHVS and CDR2 is FNYEAQ. Trimming cost V 1 base and J 5 bases; bases outside gene matches: 4. The CDR3 is 15 amino acids. The CDR3 reads CASSLEGLADHEQYF. CDR3 in DNA: TGTGCCAGCAGCTTAGAGGGACTAGCGGACCACGAGCAGTACTTC.